A selection of T cell receptor beta chains follows, all from one sample in a study of T cell responses to AZD1222 COVID-19 vaccine. Some clones are missing from TCRdb's copy, which holds only in-frame ones; the method was immunoSEQ multiplex PCR. The sample has around 130,000 clones, 80% to 95% seen once; the top ten hold approximately 1.2%. The input for sequencing was peripheral blood, taken 28 days after the second AZD1222 dose. The receptors were sampled from an adult who received the AZD1222 COVID-19 vaccine. Each CDR3 is given with its conserved first and last residue. The D gene is left open where the match is weak. Rows may omit the clone size; those that give it use once, few, many or a size class.

j_call clone_size d_call v_call cdr3_aa cdr3_nt
TRBJ2-1 once TRBD2 TRBV9 CASSVEASGIRNEQFF TGTGCCAGCAGCGTAGAGGCTAGCGGTATTCGCAATGAGCAGTTCTTC
TRBJ1-1 few - TRBV30 CATSGGLAVNTEAFF TGTGCCACTTCGGGGGGACTGGCAGTAAACACTGAAGCTTTCTTT
TRBJ2-3 - - TRBV4-2 CASSQAADTQYF TGTGCCAGCAGCCAAGCCGCAGATACGCAGTATTTT
TRBJ1-1 - - TRBV27 CASSLRGVAFF TGTGCCAGCAGTTTACGGGGGGTGGCTTTCTTT
TRBJ2-2 once TRBD2 TRBV5-6 CASSLGGRLAANTGELFF TGTGCCAGCAGCTTGGGTGGCCGACTAGCGGCGAACACCGGGGAGCTGTTTTTT
TRBJ2-7 - TRBD1 TRBV3-1/TRBV3-2 CASSQGDRVNEQYF TGTGCCAGCAGCCAAGGCGACAGGGTGAACGAGCAGTACTTC
TRBJ2-7 - TRBD2 TRBV6-5 CASSLAAHYEQYF TGTGCCAGTTCACTAGCGGCGCACTACGAGCAGTACTTC
TRBJ1-2 - - TRBV13 CASSLVVLGTGGYTF TGTGCCAGCAGCTTAGTGGTCCTAGGTACGGGCGGCTACACCTTC
TRBJ1-1 - - TRBV5-1 CASSLGPGGRNTEAFF TGCGCCAGCAGCTTGGGCCCGGGGGGCCGGAACACTGAAGCTTTCTTT
TRBJ1-4 - - TRBV29-1 CSARDIGEKLFF TGCAGCGCACGGGACATCGGTGAAAAACTGTTTTTT
TRBJ2-5 few TRBD1 TRBV19 CASSISGQGAQETQYF TGTGCCAGTAGTATATCGGGGCAGGGGGCTCAAGAGACCCAGTACTTC
TRBJ1-4 - - TRBV12-3/TRBV12-4 CASSYDNNEKLFF TGTGCCAGCAGTTACGATAATAATGAAAAACTGTTTTTT
TRBJ1-5 few - TRBV18 CASSTYSNQPQHF TGTGCCAGCTCTACCTATAGCAATCAGCCCCAGCATTTT
TRBJ2-5 - TRBD1 TRBV4-3 CASSQDAGGKGETQYF TGCGCCAGCAGCCAAGATGCAGGGGGAAAGGGAGAGACCCAGTACTTC
TRBJ1-2 - TRBD1 TRBV6-5 CASREGQGTYGYTF TGTGCCAGCAGGGAGGGACAGGGGACCTATGGCTACACCTTC
TRBJ2-1 - TRBD2 TRBV6-2/TRBV6-3 CASSYSGLAEDEQFF TGTGCCAGCAGTTACTCAGGGCTAGCGGAGGATGAGCAGTTCTTC
TRBJ2-1 - TRBD2 TRBV7-9 CASSSPGLAGAYNEQFF TGTGCCAGCAGCTCCCCGGGACTAGCGGGAGCTTACAATGAGCAGTTCTTC
TRBJ2-3 - TRBD2 TRBV3-1/TRBV3-2 CASSQARGVGADTQYF TGTGCCAGCAGCCAAGCGCGGGGGGTCGGGGCAGATACGCAGTATTTT
TRBJ2-2 - TRBD1 TRBV7-9 CASVQGAQTGELFF TGTGCCAGCGTTCAGGGGGCGCAAACCGGGGAGCTGTTTTTT
TRBJ2-5 - - TRBV7-9 CASSLGGPHQETQYF TGTGCCAGCAGCTTGGGGGGGCCCCACCAAGAGACCCAGTACTTC
TRBJ1-6 - - TRBV6-5 CASTNLPGSPLHF TGTGCCAGCACTAACCTTCCGGGTTCACCCCTCCACTTT
TRBJ2-5 - - TRBV24-1 CATSDWDTEETQYF TGTGCCACCAGTGATTGGGACACCGAAGAGACCCAGTACTTC
TRBJ1-2 once - TRBV7-2 CASSPALDNYGYTF TGTGCCAGCAGCCCGGCGCTAGATAACTATGGCTACACCTTC